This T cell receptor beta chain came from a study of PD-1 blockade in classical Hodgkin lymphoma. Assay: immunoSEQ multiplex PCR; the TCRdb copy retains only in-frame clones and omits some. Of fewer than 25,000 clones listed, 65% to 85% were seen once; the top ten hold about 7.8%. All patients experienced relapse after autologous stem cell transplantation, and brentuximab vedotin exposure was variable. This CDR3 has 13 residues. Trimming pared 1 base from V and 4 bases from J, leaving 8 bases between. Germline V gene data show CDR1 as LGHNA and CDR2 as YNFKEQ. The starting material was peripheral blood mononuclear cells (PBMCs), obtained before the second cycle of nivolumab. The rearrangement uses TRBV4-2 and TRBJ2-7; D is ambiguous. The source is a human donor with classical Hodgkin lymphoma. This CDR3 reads CASSQGSAYEQYF. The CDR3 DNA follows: TGTGCCAGCAGCCAAGGATCAGCTTACGAGCAGTACTTC.